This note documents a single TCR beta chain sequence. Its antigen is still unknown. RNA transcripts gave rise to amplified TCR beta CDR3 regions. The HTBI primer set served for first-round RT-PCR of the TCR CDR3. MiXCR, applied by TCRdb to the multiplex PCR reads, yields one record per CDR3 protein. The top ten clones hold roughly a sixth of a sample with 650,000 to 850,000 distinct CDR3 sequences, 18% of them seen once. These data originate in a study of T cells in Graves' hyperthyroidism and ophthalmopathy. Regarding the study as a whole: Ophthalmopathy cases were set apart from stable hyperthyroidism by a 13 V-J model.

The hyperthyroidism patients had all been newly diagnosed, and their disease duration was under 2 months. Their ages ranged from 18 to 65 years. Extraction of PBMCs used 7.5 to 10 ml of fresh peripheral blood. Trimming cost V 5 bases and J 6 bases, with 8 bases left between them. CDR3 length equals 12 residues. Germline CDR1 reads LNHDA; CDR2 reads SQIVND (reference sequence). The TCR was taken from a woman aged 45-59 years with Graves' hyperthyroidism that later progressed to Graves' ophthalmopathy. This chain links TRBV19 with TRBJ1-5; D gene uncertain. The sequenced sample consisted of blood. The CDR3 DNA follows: TGTGCCAGTAGTGAACAGCGTCAGCCCCAGCATTTT. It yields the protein CASSEQRQPQHF.